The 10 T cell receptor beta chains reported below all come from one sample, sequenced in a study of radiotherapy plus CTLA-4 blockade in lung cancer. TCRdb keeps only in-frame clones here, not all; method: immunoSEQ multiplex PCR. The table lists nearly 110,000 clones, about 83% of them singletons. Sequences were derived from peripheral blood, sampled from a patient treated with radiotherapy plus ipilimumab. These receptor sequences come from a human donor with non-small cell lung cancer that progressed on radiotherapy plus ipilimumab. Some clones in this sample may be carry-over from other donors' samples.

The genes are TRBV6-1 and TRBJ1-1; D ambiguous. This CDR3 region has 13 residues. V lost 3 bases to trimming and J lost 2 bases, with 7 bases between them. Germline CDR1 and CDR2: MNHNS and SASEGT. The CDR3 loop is CASSETENTEAFF. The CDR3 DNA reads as TGTGCCAGCAGTGAGACGGAAAACACTGAAGCTTTCTTT.

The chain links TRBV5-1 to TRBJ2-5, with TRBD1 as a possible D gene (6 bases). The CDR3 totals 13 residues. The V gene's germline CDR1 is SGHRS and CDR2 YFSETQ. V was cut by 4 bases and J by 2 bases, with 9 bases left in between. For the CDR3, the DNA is TGCGCCAGCAGCAAAGGACAGCAAGAGACCCAGTACTTC. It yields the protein CASSKGQQETQYF.

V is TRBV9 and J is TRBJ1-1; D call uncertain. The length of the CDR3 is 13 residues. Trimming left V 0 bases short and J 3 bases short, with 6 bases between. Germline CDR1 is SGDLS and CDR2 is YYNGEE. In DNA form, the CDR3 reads TGTGCCAGCAGCGTAGGAGGTCACACTGAAGCTTTCTTT. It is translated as CASSVGGHTEAFF. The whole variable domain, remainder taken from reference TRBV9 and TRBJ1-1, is DSGVTQTPKHLITATGQRVTLRCSPRSGDLSVYWYQQSLDQGLQFLIQYYNGEERAKGNILERFSAQQFPDLHSELNLSSLELGDSALYFCASSVGGHTEAFFGQGTRLTVV.

CDR3 residues: CASSLWDRRTGELFF. The CDR3 DNA follows: TGTGCCAGCAGTTTATGGGACAGGAGAACCGGGGAGCTGTTTTTT. The rearrangement joins TRBV27 to TRBJ2-2, with 8 bases lining up with TRBD1. The CDR3 is 15 amino acids. V trimming: 1 base; J trimming: 5 bases; junction bases outside the gene matches: 3. The germline V gene has CDR1 MNHEY and CDR2 SMNVEV (reference sequence).

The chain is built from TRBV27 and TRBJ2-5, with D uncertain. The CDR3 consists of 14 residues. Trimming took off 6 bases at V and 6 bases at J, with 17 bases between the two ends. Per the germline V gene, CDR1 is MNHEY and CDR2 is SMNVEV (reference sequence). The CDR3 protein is CASSPFPVEKTQYF. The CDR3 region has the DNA TGTGCCAGCAGCCCCTTCCCGGTGGAGAAGACCCAGTACTTC.

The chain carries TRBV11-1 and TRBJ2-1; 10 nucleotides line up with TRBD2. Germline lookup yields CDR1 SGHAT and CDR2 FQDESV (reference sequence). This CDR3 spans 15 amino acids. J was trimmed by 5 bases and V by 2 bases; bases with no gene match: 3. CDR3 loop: CASSLTLAGDNEQFF. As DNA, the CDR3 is TGTGCCAGCAGCTTAACTCTAGCGGGGGACAATGAGCAGTTCTTC. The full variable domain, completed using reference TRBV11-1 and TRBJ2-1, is EAEVAQSPRYKITEKSQAVAFWCDPISGHATLYWYRQILGQGPELLVQFQDESVVDDSQLPKDRFSAERLKGVDSTLKIQPAELGDSAMYLCASSLTLAGDNEQFFGPGTRLTVL.

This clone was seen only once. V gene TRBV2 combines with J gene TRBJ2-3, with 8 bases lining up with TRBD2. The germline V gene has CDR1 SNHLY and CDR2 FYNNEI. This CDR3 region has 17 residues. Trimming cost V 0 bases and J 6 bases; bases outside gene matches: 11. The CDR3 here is CASSEALPGGRADTQYF. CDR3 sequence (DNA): TGTGCCAGCAGTGAAGCGCTCCCGGGAGGGAGGGCTGATACGCAGTATTTT.

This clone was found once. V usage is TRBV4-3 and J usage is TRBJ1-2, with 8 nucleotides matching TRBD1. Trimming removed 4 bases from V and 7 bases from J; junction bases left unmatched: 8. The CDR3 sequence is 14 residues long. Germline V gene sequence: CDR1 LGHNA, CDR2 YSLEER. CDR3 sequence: CASSLGQAIGGYTF. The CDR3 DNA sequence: TGCGCCAGCAGCCTGGGACAGGCGATCGGTGGCTACACCTTC.

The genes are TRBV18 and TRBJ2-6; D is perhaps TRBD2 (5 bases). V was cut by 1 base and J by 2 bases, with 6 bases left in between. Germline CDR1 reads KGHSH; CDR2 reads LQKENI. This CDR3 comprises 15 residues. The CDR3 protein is CASSPQGAGANVLTF. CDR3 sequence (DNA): TGTGCCAGCTCACCACAGGGAGCTGGGGCCAACGTCCTGACTTTC.

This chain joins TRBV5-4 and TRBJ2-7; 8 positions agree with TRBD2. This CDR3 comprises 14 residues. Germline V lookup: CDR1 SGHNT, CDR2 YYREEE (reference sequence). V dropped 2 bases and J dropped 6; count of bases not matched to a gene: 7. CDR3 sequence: CASSFGRGALEQYF. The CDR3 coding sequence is TGTGCCAGCAGCTTTGGGCGGGGGGCCCTCGAGCAGTACTTC.